Listed here are 9 T cell receptor beta chains from one sample, sequenced in a study of vaccination effects on CD4 cells after COVID-19. Upon completion of roughly ten days in culture, CD4+ T cells were isolated. Method: immunoSEQ multiplex PCR; TCRdb's copy keeps in-frame clones and lacks some. The sample includes approximately 40,000 clones, 82% of them seen just once. Their specific antigens are unknown. The material was CD4+ T cells from PBMCs cultured without peptide, obtained before COVID-19 vaccination. These receptors originate from a human donor who received a COVID-19 vaccine.

This chain connects TRBV5-5 to TRBJ1-2; unclear D gene. Germline assignment: CDR1 SGHKS and CDR2 YYEKEE (reference sequence). The V and J ends lost 1 base and 0 bases respectively, with 10 bases between them. The CDR3 totals 15 residues. The CDR3 nucleotides read TGTGCCAGCAGCTTGCGAAGCGCACCTAACTATGGCTACACCTTC. It yields the protein CASSLRSAPNYGYTF.

This chain uses TRBV3-1 (or the pseudogene TRBV3-2) with TRBJ1-2; no definite D call. The germline CDR1 and CDR2 sequences are LGHDT and YNNKEL (reference sequence). This CDR3 comprises 13 residues. The V end lost 4 bases, the J end lost 1 base, and 7 bases lay between the germline ends. Here the CDR3 reads CASSPRDNYGYTF. The CDR3 coding sequence is TGTGCCAGCAGCCCTAGGGATAACTATGGCTACACCTTC.

The V gene is TRBV6-4, the J gene TRBJ2-1; TRBD2 is a possible D gene (7 bases). The V gene lost 3 bases and the J gene lost 4 bases, with 13 bases spanning the gap. The CDR3 extends over 15 amino acids. Germline values: CDR1 MRHNA, CDR2 SNTAGT. CDR3 in DNA: TGTGCCAGCAGTGAGAACGCGGGGGCGTACAATGAGCAGTTCTTC. The encoded protein is CASSENAGAYNEQFF.

This clone has more than one count but fewer than ten. V is TRBV7-9 and J is TRBJ2-1; possibly TRBD1 for D (6 bases). Trimming shortened V by 0 bases and J by 7 bases, and 19 bases separated the two germline ends. Per the germline V gene, CDR1 is SEHNR and CDR2 is FQNEAQ (reference sequence). CDR3 length equals 17 residues. The CDR3 bases are TGTGCCAGCAGCTTAGCGTTTTCCGGGACAATTCAAAATGAGCAGTTCTTC. It encodes CASSLAFSGTIQNEQFF.

This chain links TRBV7-2 with TRBJ1-2; D is ambiguous. CDR3 length equals 13 residues. The V end lost 3 bases, the J end lost 4 bases, and 9 bases lay between the germline ends. Germline V gene lookup returns CDR1 SGHTA and CDR2 FQGNSA. The CDR3 here is CASSFNPGYGYTF. The CDR3 DNA sequence: TGTGCCAGCAGCTTTAACCCCGGCTATGGCTACACCTTC.

The chain has TRBV6-5 and TRBJ1-2, with unresolved D. Germline lookup yields CDR1 MNHEY and CDR2 SVGAGI. The CDR3 contains 12 residues. Trimming removed 5 bases at V and 14 bases at J, with 18 bases between. The CDR3 coding sequence is TGTGCCAGCAGTCCCGGGAGTCGGGCTTTGACCTTC. It yields the protein CASSPGSRALTF.

The chain recombines TRBV5-6 with TRBJ1-3; D gene ambiguous. This CDR3 spans 14 amino acids. From germline, CDR1 is SGHDT and CDR2 YYEEEE. V lost 4 bases and J lost 7, with 15 bases in between. The CDR3 nucleotides are TGTGCCAGCAGCCAGCGCTCACGAGGGAACACCATATATTTT. This translates into CASSQRSRGNTIYF.

The chain employs TRBV5-1 and TRBJ2-2, with no clear D. Germline V gene data show CDR1 as SGHRS and CDR2 as YFSETQ. Trimming removed 0 bases from V and 2 bases from J, with 5 bases in between. CDR3 length: 14 residues. The CDR3 DNA follows: TGCGCCAGCAGCTTGGACTATAACACCGGGGAGCTGTTTTTT. Residues: CASSLDYNTGELFF.

The chain has TRBV5-1 and TRBJ2-3; D uncertain. The germline V gene encodes CDR1 SGHRS and CDR2 YFSETQ. V gave up 2 bases and J gave up 2 bases, with 12 bases separating them. The CDR3 runs to 15 residues. The CDR3 protein is CASSFGSLHTDTQYF. DNA for the CDR3: TGCGCCAGCAGCTTCGGCAGTCTTCACACAGATACGCAGTATTTT. Full variable domain (remainder filled in from reference TRBV5-1 and TRBJ2-3): KAGVTQTPRYLIKTRGQQVTLSCSPISGHRSVSWYQQTPGQGLQFLFEYFSETQRNKGNFPGRFSGRQFSNSRSEMNVSTLELGDSALYLCASSFGSLHTDTQYFGPGTRLTVL.